The rows below give T cell receptor beta chains drawn from one sample of a study of OX40 agonist ivuxolimab in advanced cancers. Some clones are missing from TCRdb's copy, which holds only in-frame ones; the method was immunoSEQ multiplex PCR. This table has over 65,000 clones, almost 85% appearing once. The sample in question was CD4+ or CD8+ T cells sorted from blood, obtained in a trial of the OX40 agonist ivuxolimab. The receptor set was obtained from an adult with an advanced solid tumor such as melanoma, head and neck, liver or kidney cancer. Each CDR3 is given with its conserved first and last residue. Fields, in order: D gene, V gene, J gene, clone size, CDR3 protein, CDR3 DNA. D genes are given only for firm matches. The size field is filled for only some rows; it gives once, few, many or a size class.

-	TRBV18	TRBJ2-1	-	CASSPEQRGPPYEQFF	TGTGCCAGCTCACCTGAGCAGAGGGGTCCCCCCTATGAGCAGTTCTTC
-	TRBV19	TRBJ2-1	-	CAIGLGNEQFF	TGTGCCATCGGACTGGGGAATGAGCAGTTCTTC
-	TRBV25-1	TRBJ2-3	-	CASSDPNHDSRTDTQYF	TGTGCCAGCAGTGACCCCAACCACGATTCTCGCACAGATACGCAGTATTTT
-	TRBV28	TRBJ2-6	-	CASGANVLTF	TGTGCGTCTGGGGCCAACGTCCTGACTTTC
TRBD2	TRBV5-4	TRBJ2-1	-	CASSLGGRDWEEQFF	TGTGCCAGCAGCTTGGGTGGGAGGGACTGGGAGGAGCAGTTCTTC
-	TRBV30	TRBJ1-6	-	CAWSGTANSPLHF	TGTGCCTGGAGTGGGACAGCTAATTCACCCCTCCACTTT
-	TRBV11-1	TRBJ1-1	-	CASSITLSRRTEAFF	TGTGCCAGCAGCATTACCCTTTCAAGGCGGACTGAAGCTTTCTTT
TRBD2	TRBV6-1	TRBJ2-3	-	CASIIAGGPDTQYF	TGTGCCAGCATCATAGCGGGGGGCCCAGATACGCAGTATTTT
TRBD2	TRBV27	TRBJ2-3	-	CASSLSGLATDTQYF	TGTGCCAGCAGTTTATCCGGACTAGCGACCGATACGCAGTATTTT
-	TRBV11-1	TRBJ1-6	few	CASGLRGPSPLHF	TGTGCCAGCGGGCTAAGGGGACCTTCACCCCTCCACTTT
-	TRBV7-2	TRBJ1-2	-	CASSLLRRTGSGYGYTF	TGTGCCAGCAGCTTACTCAGAAGAACAGGGAGCGGCTATGGCTACACCTTC
TRBD1	TRBV25-1	TRBJ1-5	once	CASSGTGGGGQPQHF	TGTGCCAGCAGTGGGACAGGGGGCGGGGGGCAGCCCCAGCATTTT
TRBD1	TRBV5-1	TRBJ2-2	few	CASSFRQGTGELFF	TGCGCCAGCAGCTTTAGACAGGGGACCGGGGAGCTGTTTTTT
TRBD2	TRBV11-1	TRBJ2-1	-	CASSFRTSGTNEQFF	TGTGCCAGCAGCTTTAGGACTAGCGGGACCAATGAGCAGTTCTTC
-	TRBV14	TRBJ1-1	-	CASSAYTEAFF	TGTGCCAGCAGCGCCTACACTGAAGCTTTCTTT
-	TRBV28	TRBJ2-3	-	CASSFQSTDTQYF	TGTGCCAGCAGTTTCCAGAGCACAGATACGCAGTATTTT
-	TRBV5-4	TRBJ1-2	-	CASRLQGYQGYTF	TGTGCCAGCAGACTTCAGGGGTACCAGGGCTACACCTTC
-	TRBV6-1	TRBJ1-2	-	CASTGIAVDGYTF	TGTGCCAGCACAGGGATTGCGGTGGATGGCTACACCTTC
-	TRBV7-9	TRBJ1-4	-	CASSDRGVGNEKLFF	TGTGCCAGCAGCGACCGTGGGGTTGGTAATGAAAAACTGTTTTTT
-	TRBV10-3	TRBJ2-3	-	CAISGAGMVAGGADTQYF	TGTGCCATCAGTGGGGCGGGGATGGTAGCTGGAGGCGCAGATACGCAGTATTTT
-	TRBV4-2	TRBJ2-7	-	CASSQGITPGTPYEQYF	TGTGCCAGCAGCCAAGGAATTACCCCCGGGACACCCTACGAGCAGTACTTC
TRBD1	TRBV7-9	TRBJ2-7	-	CASSDRGSGGREQYF	TGTGCCAGCAGCGACAGGGGAAGCGGTGGTCGAGAGCAGTACTTC
-	TRBV18	TRBJ1-1	few	CASSPPGANTEAFF	TGTGCCAGCTCACCACCGGGCGCCAACACTGAAGCTTTCTTT
-	TRBV19	TRBJ1-3	-	CASSIPGRLSGNTIYF	TGTGCCAGTAGTATACCGGGACGGCTCTCTGGAAACACCATATATTTT
-	TRBV2	TRBJ2-2	-	CASSVRGMNTGELFF	TGTGCCAGCAGTGTACGGGGCATGAACACCGGGGAGCTGTTTTTT
-	TRBV19	TRBJ1-2	few	CASSMGVGSTAPNTF	TGTGCCAGTAGTATGGGTGTGGGATCAACCGCGCCCAACACCTTC
TRBD2	TRBV11-3	TRBJ2-5	-	CASSPGQGLAGGETQYF	TGTGCCAGCAGCCCTGGACAGGGCCTAGCGGGAGGTGAGACCCAGTACTTC
TRBD2	TRBV19	TRBJ2-2	-	CASSSGRNTGELFF	TGTGCCAGTAGTAGCGGGAGGAACACCGGGGAGCTGTTTTTT
-	TRBV5-1	TRBJ2-1	-	CASSLGNSGDEQFF	TGCGCCAGCAGCTTGGGGAATAGCGGTGATGAGCAGTTCTTC
-	TRBV28	TRBJ1-1	-	CASSLRVPVPEAFF	TGTGCCAGCAGTTTAAGGGTTCCAGTCCCTGAAGCTTTCTTT
TRBD1	TRBV18	TRBJ1-2	-	CASSRDSKPYGYTF	TGTGCCAGCTCACGGGACAGTAAGCCATATGGCTACACCTTC
-	TRBV13	TRBJ2-2	once	CASSLTGHWTNTGELFF	TGTGCCAGCAGCCTTACGGGCCACTGGACGAACACCGGGGAGCTGTTTTTT
-	TRBV6-1	TRBJ2-5	-	CASSLLQLQYF	TGTGCCAGCAGTTTACTCCAACTCCAGTACTTC
-	TRBV6-6	TRBJ1-2	-	CASSGETGYGYTF	TGTGCCAGCAGCGGCGAAACAGGCTATGGCTACACCTTC
-	TRBV4-1	TRBJ1-6	-	CASSPLGGLQSPLHF	TGCGCCAGCAGCCCTTTAGGGGGTTTACAGTCACCCCTCCACTTT
-	TRBV2	TRBJ2-1	-	CASNLWNEQFF	TGTGCCAGCAATCTATGGAATGAGCAGTTCTTC
TRBD1	TRBV9	TRBJ1-1	-	CASSPRDRKNTEAFF	TGTGCCAGCAGCCCCAGGGACAGGAAGAACACTGAAGCTTTCTTT
-	TRBV9	TRBJ2-1	-	CASSGGGTTDNEQFF	TGTGCCAGCAGTGGGGGCGGGACGACGGACAATGAGCAGTTCTTC
-	TRBV19	TRBJ1-2	-	CASIARRDLHYGYTF	TGTGCCAGTATCGCACGTCGGGACTTACACTATGGCTACACCTTC
-	TRBV21-1	TRBJ2-7	-	CASSKGVRERDYEQYF	TGTGCCAGCAGCAAAGGGGTAAGGGAAAGAGACTACGAGCAGTACTTC
-	TRBV15	TRBJ2-5	-	CATSRDPLETQYF	TGTGCCACCAGCAGAGATCCTCTAGAGACCCAGTACTTC
-	TRBV7-9	TRBJ2-5	-	CASSILQETQYF	TGTGCCAGCAGCATCCTCCAAGAGACCCAGTACTTC
-	TRBV30	TRBJ1-1	-	CAWSVMYNTEAFF	TGTGCCTGGAGTGTCATGTATAACACTGAAGCTTTCTTT
-	TRBV21-1	TRBJ1-2	-	CASSKARQLANYGYTF	TGTGCCAGCAGCAAAGCGCGGCAGCTGGCTAACTATGGCTACACCTTC
-	TRBV18	TRBJ1-1	-	CASSPVENTEAFF	TGTGCCAGCTCACCGGTAGAGAACACTGAAGCTTTCTTT
-	TRBV5-1	TRBJ1-6	few	CASAVGRGNSPLHF	TGCGCCAGTGCCGTTGGACGGGGAAATTCACCCCTCCACTTT
-	TRBV29-1	TRBJ1-1	-	CSGSGQTYTEAFF	TGCAGCGGCTCGGGACAAACCTACACTGAAGCTTTCTTT
-	TRBV19	TRBJ2-5	-	CASSMGGLGLETQYF	TGTGCCAGTAGTATGGGGGGGCTGGGTTTGGAGACCCAGTACTTC
-	TRBV6-1	TRBJ2-7	-	CASYWGAAGYEQYF	TGTGCCAGCTATTGGGGGGCTGCGGGTTACGAGCAGTACTTC
-	TRBV7-2	TRBJ2-7	-	CASSEGSPLYEQYF	TGTGCCAGCAGCGAGGGATCCCCGCTATACGAGCAGTACTTC
-	TRBV7-9	TRBJ1-1	once	CASSLELGVTTEAFF	TGTGCCAGCAGCTTAGAATTAGGGGTTACCACTGAAGCTTTCTTT
-	TRBV30	TRBJ1-1	-	CAWNLQVNTEAFF	TGTGCCTGGAATTTACAAGTGAACACTGAAGCTTTCTTT
TRBD2	TRBV5-1	TRBJ2-3	-	CASTYGRAGTDTQYF	TGCGCCAGCACATACGGGAGGGCGGGCACAGATACGCAGTATTTT
TRBD2	TRBV4-3	TRBJ2-1	-	CASSQVGGQGFLNEQFF	TGCGCCAGCAGCCAAGTGGGAGGGCAGGGTTTTTTAAATGAGCAGTTCTTC
TRBD1	TRBV27	TRBJ1-2	few	CASSPGGTGVNYTF	TGTGCCAGCTCCCCGGGAGGGACAGGGGTTAACTACACCTTC